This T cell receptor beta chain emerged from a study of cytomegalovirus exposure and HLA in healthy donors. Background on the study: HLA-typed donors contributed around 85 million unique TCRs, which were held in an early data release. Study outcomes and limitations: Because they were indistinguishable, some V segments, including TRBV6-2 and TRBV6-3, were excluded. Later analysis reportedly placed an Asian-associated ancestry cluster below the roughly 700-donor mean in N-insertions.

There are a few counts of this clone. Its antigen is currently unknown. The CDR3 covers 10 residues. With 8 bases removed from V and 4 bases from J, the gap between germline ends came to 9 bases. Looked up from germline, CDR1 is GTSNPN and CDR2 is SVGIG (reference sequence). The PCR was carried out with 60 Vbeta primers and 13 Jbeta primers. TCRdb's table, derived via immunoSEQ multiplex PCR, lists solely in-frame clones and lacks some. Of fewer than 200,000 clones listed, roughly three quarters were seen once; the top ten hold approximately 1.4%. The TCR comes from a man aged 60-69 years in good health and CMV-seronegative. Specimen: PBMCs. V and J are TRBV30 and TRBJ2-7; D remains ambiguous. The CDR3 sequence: CAQIPYEQYF. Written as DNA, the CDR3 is TGTGCCCAGATCCCTTACGAGCAGTACTTC.